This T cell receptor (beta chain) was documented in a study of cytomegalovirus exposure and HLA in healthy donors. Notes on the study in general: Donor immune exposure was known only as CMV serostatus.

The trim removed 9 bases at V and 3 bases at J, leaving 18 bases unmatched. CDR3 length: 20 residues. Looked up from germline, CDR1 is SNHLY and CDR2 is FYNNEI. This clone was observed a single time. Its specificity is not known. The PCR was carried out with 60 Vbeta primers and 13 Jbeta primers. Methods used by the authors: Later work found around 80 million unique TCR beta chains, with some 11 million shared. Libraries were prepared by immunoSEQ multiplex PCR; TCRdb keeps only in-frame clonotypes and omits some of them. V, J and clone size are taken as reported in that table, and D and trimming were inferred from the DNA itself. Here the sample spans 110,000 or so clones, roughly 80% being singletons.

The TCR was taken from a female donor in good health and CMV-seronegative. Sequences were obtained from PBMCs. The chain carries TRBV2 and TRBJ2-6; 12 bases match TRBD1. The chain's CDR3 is CARRTGTGGVREGGANVLTF. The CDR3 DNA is TGTGCCAGACGAACCGGGACAGGGGGCGTTCGAGAAGGTGGGGCCAACGTCCTGACTTTC.